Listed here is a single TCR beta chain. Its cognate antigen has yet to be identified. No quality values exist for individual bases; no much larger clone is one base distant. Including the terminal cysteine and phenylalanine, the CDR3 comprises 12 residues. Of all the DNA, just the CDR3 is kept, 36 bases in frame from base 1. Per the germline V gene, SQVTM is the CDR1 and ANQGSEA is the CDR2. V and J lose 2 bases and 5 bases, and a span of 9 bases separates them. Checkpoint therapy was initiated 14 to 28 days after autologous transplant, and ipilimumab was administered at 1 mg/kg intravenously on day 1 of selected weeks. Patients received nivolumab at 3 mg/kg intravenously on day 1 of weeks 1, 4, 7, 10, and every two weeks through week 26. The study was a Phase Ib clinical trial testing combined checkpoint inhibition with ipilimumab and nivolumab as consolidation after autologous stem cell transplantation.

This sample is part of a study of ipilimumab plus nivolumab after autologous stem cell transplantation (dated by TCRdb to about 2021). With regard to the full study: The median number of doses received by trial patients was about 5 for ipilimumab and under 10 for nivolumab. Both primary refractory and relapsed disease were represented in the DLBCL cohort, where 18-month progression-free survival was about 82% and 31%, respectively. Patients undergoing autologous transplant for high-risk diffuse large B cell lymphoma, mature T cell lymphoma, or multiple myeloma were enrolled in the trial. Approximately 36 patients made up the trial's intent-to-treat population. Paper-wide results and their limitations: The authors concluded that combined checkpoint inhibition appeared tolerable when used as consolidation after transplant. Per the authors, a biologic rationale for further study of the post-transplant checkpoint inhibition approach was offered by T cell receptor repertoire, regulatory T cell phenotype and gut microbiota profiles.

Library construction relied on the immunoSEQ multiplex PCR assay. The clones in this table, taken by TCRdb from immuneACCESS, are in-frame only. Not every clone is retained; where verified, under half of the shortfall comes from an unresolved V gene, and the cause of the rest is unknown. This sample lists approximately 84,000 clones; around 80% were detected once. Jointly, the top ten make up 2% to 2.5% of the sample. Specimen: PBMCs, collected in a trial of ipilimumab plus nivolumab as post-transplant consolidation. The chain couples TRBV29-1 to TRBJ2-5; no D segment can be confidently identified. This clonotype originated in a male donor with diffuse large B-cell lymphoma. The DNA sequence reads TGCAGCGTTGAAAGGCCGGAGGAGACCCAGTACTTC. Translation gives CSVERPEETQYF.